This TCR beta chain was recorded in a study of blood T cells in healthy people across ages. A second PCR of 7 to 11 cycles used a sample-barcoded 5' primer and a J-beta primer mix. The template-switch adaptor, which had 12 random nucleotides, put a tag on each cDNA molecule. Using its own MiXCR run on the 5' RACE reads, TCRdb lists one record per CDR3 protein. There are over a million distinct CDR3 sequences in the sample; 42% occur only once, and approximately 4% lies in the top ten. Samples each yielded at least 5.5 micrograms of total RNA. The study, taken as a whole, reports: In older individuals, TCR beta diversity per million T cells was lower, falling roughly linearly with age.

V was clipped by 2 bases and J by 11 bases, with 13 bases between them. CDR1 SGHTS and CDR2 YDEGEE come from the germline V gene. The CDR3 is 12 residues long. Of note for this clonotype: The antigen is not known.

The chain carries TRBV5-8 and TRBJ2-5, with D possibly TRBD2 on 6 matching bases. The clonotype comes from a woman younger than 35 in good health. The sample taken for sequencing was blood. The CDR3 bases are TGTGCCAGCAGCTTTAGGGAGGATGAGCAGTACTTC. Translation gives CASSFREDEQYF.